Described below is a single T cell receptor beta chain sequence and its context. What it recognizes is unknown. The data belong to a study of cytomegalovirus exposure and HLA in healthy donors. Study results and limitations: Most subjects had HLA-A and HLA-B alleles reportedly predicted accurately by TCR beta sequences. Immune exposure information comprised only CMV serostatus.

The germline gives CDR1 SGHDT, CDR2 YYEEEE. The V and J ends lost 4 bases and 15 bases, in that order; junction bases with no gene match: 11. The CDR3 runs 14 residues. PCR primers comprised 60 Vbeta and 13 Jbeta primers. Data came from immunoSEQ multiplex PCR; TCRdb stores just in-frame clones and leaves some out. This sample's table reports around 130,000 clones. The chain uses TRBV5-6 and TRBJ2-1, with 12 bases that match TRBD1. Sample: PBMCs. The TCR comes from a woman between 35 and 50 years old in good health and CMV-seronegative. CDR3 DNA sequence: TGTGCCAGCAGCCAGGGACAGGGGGCCCCCCTGGGGTTCTTC. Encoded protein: CASSQGQGAPLGFF.